Given below is one TCR beta chain in context. What it recognizes is unknown. The data were taken from a study of T cell repertoires in cytomegalovirus infection. Turning to the study itself: Through public TCR beta signatures, both CMV infection and matching HLA type were indicated.

TCRdb called the reads again in MiXCR, with one record for every CDR3 protein. In the table there are approximately 250,000 distinct CDR3 sequences, around 9% of which are singletons. The junction had 5 bases not matched to a gene; V was cut back by 0 bases and J by 4 bases. Per the germline V gene, CDR1 is DFQATT and CDR2 is SNEGSKA (reference sequence). The CDR3 loop spans 14 amino acids. Points from the study as a whole: Cumulative public TCR beta family frequency identified carriers of CMV plus the relevant HLA.

This clonotype was sampled from a human donor in good health (CMV status not recorded). Some clones in this sample may be carry-over from other donors' samples. The sequencing input was PBMCs. The rearrangement uses TRBV20-1 and TRBJ2-5; 7 bases map to TRBD2. The CDR3 sequence is CSARDGGLRETQYF. CDR3 coding DNA: TGCAGTGCTAGAGATGGGGGACTAAGAGAGACCCAGTACTTC.